The 17 T cell receptor beta chains below were found in one sample sequenced in a study of shared clonotypes between healthy human individuals. Produced via immunoSEQ multiplex PCR; TCRdb's table is partial and in-frame only. Of around 690,000 clones in the sample, around 91% were seen once. Source material: memory CD8+ T cells from PBMCs. Specified subset: CD45RO+ cells pooled with CCR7-negative TemRA cells. The source is a young man in good health. Some clones in this sample may be carry-over from other donors' samples.

This rearrangement joins TRBV18 to TRBJ2-7; D gene ambiguous. CDR3 size: 12 residues. Per germline, CDR1 KGHSH and CDR2 LQKENI. V lost 3 bases, J lost 3 bases, and 6 bases lay in between. CDR3: CASSPQDYEQYF. CDR3 in DNA: TGTGCCAGCTCACCTCAGGACTACGAGCAGTACTTC. Complete variable domain (other parts from reference TRBV18 and TRBJ2-7): NAGVMQNPRHLVRRRGQEARLRCSPMKGHSHVYWYRQLPEEGLKFMVYLQKENIIDESGMPKERFSAEFPKEGPSILRIQQVVRGDSAAYFCASSPQDYEQYFGPGTRLTVT.

The chain uses TRBV5-1 and TRBJ2-3, with TRBD2 identical over 14 bases. V shed 4 bases and J 4 bases; nucleotides not matched to a gene: 2. CDR1 is SGHRS and CDR2 is YFSETQ in the germline V gene. This CDR3 spans 15 amino acids. CDR3 in amino acids: CASSPGLAGADTQYF. The CDR3, as DNA: TGCGCCAGCAGCCCGGGACTAGCGGGAGCAGATACGCAGTATTTT.

This chain uses TRBV4-3 with TRBJ2-6; 9 bases are a match to TRBD1. The CDR3 totals 18 residues. CDR1 LGHNA and CDR2 YSLEER come from the germline V gene. The V gene end was trimmed by 2 bases and the J gene end by 0 bases; junction bases not matched to a gene: 5. The CDR3 loop is CASSQYGQGYSGANVLTF. The CDR3 coding sequence is TGCGCCAGCAGCCAATACGGACAGGGGTACTCTGGGGCCAACGTCCTGACTTTC.

The chain carries TRBV11-2 and TRBJ1-2, with D possibly TRBD1 on 6 matching bases. Trimming cost V 2 bases and J 4 bases, with 17 bases left between them. The CDR3 extends over 16 amino acids. Germline V gene lookup returns CDR1 SGHAT and CDR2 FQNNGV. The CDR3 is CASSLPTGPAVYGYTF. The CDR3 DNA is TGTGCCAGCAGCTTACCAACAGGGCCAGCGGTCTATGGCTACACCTTC.

Worth noting for this clone: Other DNA sequences in the same sample also yield this CDR3. The genes are TRBV27 and TRBJ2-7, with D perhaps matching TRBD2 (6 bases). This CDR3 spans 13 amino acids. V lost 5 bases and J 2 bases, leaving 10 bases between the germline ends. Germline loops: CDR1 MNHEY, CDR2 SMNVEV (reference sequence). This CDR3 reads CASSPGSTYEQYF. CDR3 nucleotide sequence: TGTGCCAGCAGTCCCGGGAGCACCTACGAGCAGTACTTC.

This clone has a handful of counts. The V call is TRBV29-1, the J call TRBJ1-4; the D gene is possibly TRBD1 (5 bases). The CDR3 contains 13 residues. With 4 bases removed from V and 7 bases from J, the gap between germline ends came to 13 bases. Germline CDR1 is SQVTM and CDR2 is ANQGSEA. CDR3 DNA sequence: TGCAGCGTTGTGACAGCGTGGGCTGAAAAACTGTTTTTT. The encoded protein is CSVVTAWAEKLFF. The variable domain in full, with the rest retrieved from reference TRBV29-1 and TRBJ1-4, is SAVISQKPSRDICQRGTSLTIQCQVDSQVTMMFWYRQQPGQSLTLIATANQGSEATYESGFVIDKFPISRPNLTFSTLTVSNMSPEDSSIYLCSVVTAWAEKLFFGSGTQLSVL.

Points on this clone: At the DNA level, this CDR3 is encoded by other sequences in the same sample as well. The chain uses TRBV4-3 and TRBJ2-6; D call uncertain. The CDR3 covers 17 residues. V lost 1 base, J lost 0 bases, and 10 bases lay in between. CDR1 is LGHNA, CDR2 YSLEER, per germline. The CDR3 nucleotides read TGCGCCAGCAGCCAAGTGGGTTTGGACTCTGGGGCCAACGTCCTGACTTTC. Translation: CASSQVGLDSGANVLTF.

This rearrangement joins TRBV9 to TRBJ2-1, with 7 bases identical to TRBD1. The germline CDR1 and CDR2 sequences are SGDLS and YYNGEE. Trimming removed 3 bases from V and 0 bases from J; junction bases left unmatched: 12. The CDR3 is 18 residues long. This CDR3 reads CASSALNRGRSSYNEQFF. CDR3 bases: TGTGCCAGCAGCGCGTTAAACAGGGGCCGTAGCTCCTACAATGAGCAGTTCTTC.

The rearrangement joins TRBV27 to TRBJ1-1, with unresolved D. The CDR3 totals 14 residues. Germline loops: CDR1 MNHEY, CDR2 SMNVEV (reference sequence). Trimming took off 3 bases at V and 1 base at J, with 9 bases between the two ends. DNA of the CDR3: TGTGCCAGCAGTTTGAGTGGAAGGAACACTGAAGCTTTCTTT. As protein: CASSLSGRNTEAFF.

The chain is built from TRBV5-6 and TRBJ1-2; possibly TRBD1 for D (5 bases). CDR3 size: 15 residues. Germline V gene lookup returns CDR1 SGHDT and CDR2 YYEEEE. V lost 0 bases and J 2 bases, leaving 11 bases between the germline ends. DNA of the CDR3: TGTGCCAGCAGCTTGGCTGGGGGTTCAAACTATGGCTACACCTTC. Translated, it gives CASSLAGGSNYGYTF.

This chain joins TRBV28 and TRBJ2-7, with 12 bases fitting TRBD2. The CDR3 consists of 16 residues. V gave up 4 bases and J gave up 0 bases; unmatched junction bases: 4. Germline CDR1 is MDHEN and CDR2 is SYDVKM. The CDR3 DNA follows: TGTGCCAGCAGTTCCCTGACTAGCGGGAGCTCCTACGAGCAGTACTTC. The encoded protein is CASSSLTSGSSYEQYF.

This chain joins TRBV4-3 and TRBJ2-1, with 10 bases lining up with TRBD2. Per germline, CDR1 LGHNA and CDR2 YSLEER. The CDR3 has 15 residues. The trim removed 0 bases at V and 6 bases at J, leaving 2 bases unmatched. DNA for the CDR3: TGCGCCAGCAGCCAAGAAGCGGGAGGGCCCAATGAGCAGTTCTTC. It encodes CASSQEAGGPNEQFF.

V and J are TRBV15 and TRBJ2-2; 7 nucleotides agree with TRBD2. V trimming: 0 bases; J trimming: 5 bases; junction bases outside the gene matches: 12. The CDR3 is 18 residues long. Germline V gene data show CDR1 as LNHNV and CDR2 as YYDKDF (reference sequence). Here the CDR3 reads CATSREISAGVGTGELFF. The CDR3 nucleotides read TGTGCCACCAGCAGAGAAATCTCGGCGGGAGTCGGGACCGGGGAGCTGTTTTTT.

The gene calls are TRBV6-5 and TRBJ2-3; 7 bases line up with TRBD2. This CDR3 comprises 14 residues. The germline CDR1 and CDR2 sequences are MNHEY and SVGAGI. Trimming at V came to 0 bases and at J to 4 bases, leaving 1 base not matched to a gene. In DNA form, the CDR3 reads TGTGCCAGCAGTTACTCGACTAGCTCAGATACGCAGTATTTT. Amino acid sequence: CASSYSTSSDTQYF.

The J gene is TRBJ1-2, the V gene TRBV29-1; 9 bases are shared with TRBD1. This CDR3 spans 14 amino acids. Germline CDR1 and CDR2: SQVTM and ANQGSEA. J gave up 1 base and V 7 bases, and 7 bases lay outside the gene matches. CDR3 region: CSGPPGQGNYGYTF. In nucleotides, the CDR3 is TGCAGCGGGCCCCCGGGACAGGGTAACTATGGCTACACCTTC. Full variable domain (rest looked up from reference TRBV29-1 and TRBJ1-2): SAVISQKPSRDICQRGTSLTIQCQVDSQVTMMFWYRQQPGQSLTLIATANQGSEATYESGFVIDKFPISRPNLTFSTLTVSNMSPEDSSIYLCSGPPGQGNYGYTFGSGTRLTVV.

The chain carries TRBV11-3 and TRBJ1-1; TRBD1 might be the D (6 bases). The germline V gene encodes CDR1 SGHNT and CDR2 YENEEA. V lost 5 bases, J lost 4 bases, and 11 bases lay in between. This CDR3 has 13 amino acids. The chain's CDR3 is CASSPARGTEAFF. DNA of the CDR3: TGTGCCAGCAGCCCCGCCAGGGGCACTGAAGCTTTCTTT.

The V and J genes are TRBV29-1 and TRBJ1-1, with D perhaps TRBD1 (6 bases). With 2 bases removed from V and 11 bases from J, the gap between germline ends came to 9 bases. The germline CDR1 and CDR2 sequences are SQVTM and ANQGSEA. The CDR3 is made up of 10 amino acids. This CDR3 reads CSVELGGAFF. The DNA for the CDR3 is TGCAGCGTTGAACTAGGGGGTGCTTTCTTT. Variable domain in full (rest from reference TRBV29-1 and TRBJ1-1): SAVISQKPSRDICQRGTSLTIQCQVDSQVTMMFWYRQQPGQSLTLIATANQGSEATYESGFVIDKFPISRPNLTFSTLTVSNMSPEDSSIYLCSVELGGAFFGQGTRLTVV.